This record looks at one TCR beta chain sequence and its context. The sample holds a few counts of this clone. This clone's antigen is unknown. No much larger clone exists at a distance of one base, and base qualities are not known. The cohort consisted of 600 to 750 healthy bone marrow donors. At the time of sampling, all cohort members were nominally healthy, though unrecorded immune exposures were likely present. The donor was CMV seronegative and belonged to the group of 352 seronegative cohort members. A peripheral blood sample was provided by each donor, and peripheral blood mononuclear cells were used for TCR beta sequencing. Genomic DNA was extracted from the blood cell samples with the Qiagen DNeasy Blood Extraction Kit. The data are from a study of cytomegalovirus exposure and HLA in healthy donors (dated by TCRdb to about 2017). As for the study more broadly: In an earlier analysis of 450 to 750 of the donors, about 270 Gb of sequence data and approximately 120 million unique TCR beta sequences from about 179 million T cells were reported. HLA typing included class I and class II loci at four-digit resolution. The study profiled the T cell repertoires of approximately 700 subjects by immunosequencing and related them to cytomegalovirus serostatus. In a later genetic analysis, genome-wide SNP genotypes for about three fifths of the roughly 670 donors were used, and that subset was treated as a discovery cohort. The study combined high-throughput TCR immunosequencing, statistical association of individual TCRs with disease status, and machine learning to predict cytomegalovirus infection status. The genetic ancestry cluster associated with self-reported Caucasian donors included about 81% of the approximately 400 genotyped donors. In a later analysis, previously published TCR beta repertoires from more than 500 donors were re-analyzed and high-resolution HLA genotyping was added so that TCR occurrence patterns could be studied. In the later analysis, no new phenotypic data were used to find candidate immune exposures; instead, reliance was placed on TCR beta sequences and their occurrence across donors. In an earlier analysis of 500 to 650 of the donors, high-throughput TCR beta sequencing was used to judge whether each TCR beta V gene segment behaved as functional or pseudogenic. Typing coverage varied by locus: about 620-640 donors for A, B, C, DRB1 and DQB1; roughly 560 for DQA1; some 610 for DPA1; roughly 450 for DPB1. A separate validation cohort of more than 100 different subjects was used in addition to the approximately 670-subject first cohort. Donor age, sex, ethnicity and CMV serostatus were compiled alongside the repertoire data. Among 350 to 400 genotyped donors of the cohort, an average of approximately 250,000 unique TCR beta nucleotide sequences were sequenced per donor, approximately 20% of them non-productive. All discovery cohort repertoires had been generated using a single sequencing platform. The study was designed to test whether signatures of past pathogen exposure could be identified by cataloging public T cell receptors. Because of strong linkage in the cohort, four to six DR-DQ haplotypes were treated as single units for association and clustering. About 300 gigabases of sequencing data and around 87 million unique TCR sequences were included in an early release covering 500 to 750 HLA-typed donors.

To prepare the library, the immunoSEQ multiplex PCR assay was applied. The multiplex PCR relied on a mix of 60 forward primers for TCR Vbeta segments and 13 reverse primers for TCR Jbeta segments. The CDR3 region of rearranged TCR beta genes was amplified from genomic DNA by a multiplex PCR assay. On the Illumina HiSeq System, the amplified TCR beta libraries were sequenced as 87-base-pair reads. Under the source paper's analysis protocol: A later analysis counted some 74 million unique TCR beta chains across the 650 to 700 repertoires, and 10 million to 12 million of these chains were shared by at least two donors. Raw reads were error-corrected and collapsed into unique sequences by a nearest-neighbor algorithm in which closely related sequences were merged to remove PCR and sequencing errors. Alignment of CDR3 sequences to IMGT reference sequences was used to assign V, D and J gene segments. Each retained sequence needed at least a six-nucleotide match to both a V gene segment and a J gene segment. Rearrangements were classified as productive when the CDR3 lacked stop codons and remained in frame with V and J, and all other rearrangements were classified as non-productive. Following IMGT convention, CDR3 was defined as the stretch from the second conserved V-encoded cysteine up to the conserved J-encoded phenylalanine. The earlier analysis of around 640 of the donors excluded sequences that lacked an unambiguous match to a single V gene segment. An earlier analysis of several hundred of the donors called V segments functional above 56.7% productive rearrangements and segregating when the between-donor standard deviation exceeded 5%. A statistical classification framework was built to diagnose cytomegalovirus status from the catalog of TCR beta chain sequences. In a later analysis, V and J genes were assigned by comparing TCR nucleotide sequences against IMGT/GENE-DB human TR gene sequences. In a later analysis, CDR3 sequences and most-parsimonious VDJ recombination scenarios were assigned using the TCRdist pipeline. In a later analysis, every TCR beta chain was defined by the combination of its CDR3 amino acid sequence and its V-gene family, and reads without a unique V-gene family were dropped. In a later analysis, 500 to 700 highly shared, low-generation-probability nucleotide sequences were removed to address suspected cross-contamination and a sequencing artifact. A later analysis calculated a clonal expansion index for each public chain from normalized within-repertoire ranks of inferred template counts. In a later analysis, generation probabilities were computed using a VDJ recombination model fitted to out-of-frame rearrangements, and the results were checked against IGoR. In a later analysis, hypergeometric tests were used to score TCR-TCR, TCR-HLA and TCR-CMV co-occurrence, with a repertoire-size bias correction applied to TCR pairs. To estimate false discovery rates, a later analysis permuted the HLA or CMV assignments 20 times. In a later analysis, co-occurring TCRs were grouped using DBSCAN, with TCRdist sequence similarity added in when clustering inside HLA-allele-positive subsets. Repertoires with fewer than 30,000 or more than 120,000 public chains were left out of co-occurrence clustering, as were four to six repertoires with anomalous nucleotide sharing. As stored in TCRdb, this immuneACCESS dataset retains in-frame rearrangements with V and J assigned. A fraction of the clones does not appear; measured against another copy, unresolved V genes explain less than half of the discrepancy, and the remainder lacks a known reason. That table supplies the V and J calls and clone size; D and trimming were determined from the DNA. In this sample the table shows 75,000 to 95,000 clones, around 70% of which occur a single time. Together, the top ten hold under 3% of the sample.

V is shortened by 8 bases, J by 0 bases, and the region joining them spans 14 bases. From cysteine to phenylalanine, the CDR3 is 14 amino acids long. Only CDR3 DNA is held: 42 bases, read in frame from base 1. Sequences SGHVS (CDR1) and FQNEAQ (CDR2) are obtained from the germline V gene. Study-wide conclusions, independent of this receptor: Because the 87-base-pair reads could not distinguish some IMGT-functional V segments, including TRBV6-2 and TRBV6-3, those segments were excluded. In a later analysis, TCR association rates were found to vary across HLA loci, with the most associated TCRs seen for DRB1 alleles and the fewest for HLA-C alleles. An earlier analysis of roughly 570 of the donors showed that most TCR beta V segments appeared in productive rearrangements either about 87% or about 30% of the time, which broadly matched IMGT annotations. For the cohort, immune exposure information was limited to CMV serostatus. In a later analysis, HLA-associated TCR beta chains showed more clonal expansion and lower generation probabilities than non-associated chains that were equally common. The study listed over 150 TCR beta chains as associated with cytomegalovirus. The cohort was sequenced for TCR beta chains only, and without alpha or paired-chain data the features that could be detected were limited. Presence/absence analyses assumed roughly uniform sequencing depth across donors, an assumption that may not hold. The sequencing pipeline was judged likely to have produced a cluster of highly shared sequence variants as a technical artifact. The classifier was reported to diagnose cytomegalovirus status with high specificity and sensitivity in both the original cohort and the validation cohort. Over 15 rarely observed V segments, including chromosome 9 orphons, were excluded from the earlier analysis of approximately 500 of the donors because counts were too low. Compared with the approximately 700-donor mean, donors in an Asian-associated ancestry cluster had fewer N-insertions in productive TCRs, according to a later genetic analysis. According to a later analysis, parvovirus B19, influenza, CMV and Epstein-Barr virus appeared linked to several top co-occurrence clusters. When HLA alleles, especially DR and DQ, strongly co-occurred, attributing TCR associations to individual alleles was difficult. At a false discovery rate of 0.05, a later analysis linked around 17,000 TCR beta sequences to specific HLA alleles. Linkage disequilibrium might explain the correlated functional status among segregating V segments, but an unknown experimental factor could not be ruled out. In vitro tests confirmed that a few of the cytomegalovirus-associated TCR beta chains recognize cytomegalovirus antigens. Across donors, most TCR sequences were observed very rarely, whereas some public TCRs were present in many individuals. Because some donors lacked HLA typing at each locus, the association tests relied only on the typed subset. A later analysis found that most CMV-associated TCR beta chains appeared HLA-restricted, with HLA associations seemingly driven largely by CMV exposure. An association between a missense DCLRE1C variant and V-gene and J-gene trimming of TCR beta chains was found in a later genetic analysis and replicated in an independent cohort. The authors suggested that the approach could potentially be extended to other disease states and immunological phenotypes. A further reported finding was that TCR beta sequences accurately predicted the HLA-A and HLA-B alleles for most subjects in the first cohort.

In this chain, TRBV7-8 is recombined with TRBJ2-7; matching of 5 bases hints at TRBD2 as the D gene. This receptor was obtained from a middle-aged man in good health and CMV-seronegative. Sequenced: PBMCs. The CDR3 region reads CASAGSEYSYEQYF. The nucleotide sequence is TGTGCCAGCGCGGGTTCAGAGTACTCCTACGAGCAGTACTTC.